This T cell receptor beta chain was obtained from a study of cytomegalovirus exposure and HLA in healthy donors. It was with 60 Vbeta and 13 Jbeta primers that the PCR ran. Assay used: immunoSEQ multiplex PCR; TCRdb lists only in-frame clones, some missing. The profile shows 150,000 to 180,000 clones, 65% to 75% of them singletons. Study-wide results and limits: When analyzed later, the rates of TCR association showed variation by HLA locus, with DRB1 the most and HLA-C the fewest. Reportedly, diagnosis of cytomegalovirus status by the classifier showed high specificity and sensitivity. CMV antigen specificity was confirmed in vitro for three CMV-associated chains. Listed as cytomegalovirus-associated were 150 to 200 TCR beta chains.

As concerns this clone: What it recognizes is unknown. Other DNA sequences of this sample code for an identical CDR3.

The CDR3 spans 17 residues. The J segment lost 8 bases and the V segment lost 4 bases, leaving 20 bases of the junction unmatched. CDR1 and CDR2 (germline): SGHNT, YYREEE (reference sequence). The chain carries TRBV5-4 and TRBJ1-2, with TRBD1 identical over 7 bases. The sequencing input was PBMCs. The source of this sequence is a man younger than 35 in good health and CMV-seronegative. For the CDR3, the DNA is TGTGCCAGCAGCCAGGAGGCTAGGGGGCCGGCCGTGGGGGGCTACACCTTC. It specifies CASSQEARGPAVGGYTF.